Shown below are 31 T cell receptor beta chains from a single sample sequenced in a study of pediatric ulcerative colitis. Rectal tissue came from one to two pinch biopsies taken at colonoscopy. Measured with immunoSEQ multiplex PCR; TCRdb has only the in-frame clones, and not every one. The sample has 44,000 or so clones, 78% seen once. What was sequenced was gut tissue. The source is a girl aged 10 to 17 with moderate ulcerative colitis.

The V call is TRBV7-9, the J call TRBJ2-5; TRBD2 aligns across 11 bases. This CDR3 region has 15 residues. Germline V gene sequence: CDR1 SEHNR, CDR2 FQNEAQ (reference sequence). V lost 5 bases to trimming and J lost 2 bases; unmatched junction nucleotides: 4. Here the CDR3 DNA reads TGTGCCAGCAGCGCGGGACTAGCGGTACAAGAGACCCAGTACTTC. As protein: CASSAGLAVQETQYF.

This clone was seen a handful of times. The chain carries TRBV30 and TRBJ1-1; maybe TRBD1 (5 bases). With 0 bases removed from V and 10 bases from J, the gap between germline ends came to 12 bases. The CDR3 is 12 amino acids. Germline CDR1 is GTSNPN and CDR2 is SVGIG (reference sequence). Here the CDR3 reads CAWSVGQVGAFF. CDR3 nucleotides: TGTGCCTGGAGTGTAGGACAAGTCGGAGCTTTCTTT. Based on the CDR3 plus reference TRBV30 and TRBJ1-1, the full variable domain is SQTIHQWPATLVQPVGSPLSLECTVEGTSNPNLYWYRQAAGRGLQLLFYSVGIGQISSEVPQNLSASRPQDRQFILSSKKLLLSDSGFYLCAWSVGQVGAFFGQGTRLTVV.

The rearrangement uses TRBV7-9 and TRBJ2-7; no reliable D call. V lost 4 bases and J 4 bases, leaving 11 bases between the germline ends. The CDR3 consists of 13 residues. Germline V lookup: CDR1 SEHNR, CDR2 FQNEAQ (reference sequence). CDR3 sequence: CASSSGPQYEQYF. Written as DNA, the CDR3 is TGTGCCAGCAGCTCCGGGCCGCAATACGAGCAGTACTTC.

V gene TRBV5-8 combines with J gene TRBJ2-1; the D gene is possibly TRBD1 (7 bases). Trimming left V 0 bases short and J 9 bases short, with 22 bases between. Germline values: CDR1 SGHTS, CDR2 YDEGEE. The CDR3 totals 17 residues. CDR3 sequence (DNA): TGTGCCAGCAGCTTGGGCAGGGGGGACTCCCGGGACAGTGAGCAGTTCTTC. This gives the protein CASSLGRGDSRDSEQFF.

This sequence joins TRBV18 and TRBJ2-7, with no clear D. CDR3 size: 14 residues. Germline CDR1 KGHSH, CDR2 LQKENI. With 1 base removed from V and 1 base from J, the gap between germline ends came to 8 bases. In DNA, the CDR3 is TGTGCCAGCTCACCACAGGAGTCTTCCTACGAGCAGTACTTC. Encoded protein: CASSPQESSYEQYF.

The V and J genes are TRBV14 and TRBJ2-7; TRBD2 is a possible D gene (6 bases). With 2 bases removed from V and 2 bases from J, the gap between germline ends came to 10 bases. CDR3 length: 14 residues. CDR1 and CDR2 from the germline V gene are SGHDN and FVKESK. CDR3 sequence reads: CASSQSPGAYEQYF. CDR3 nucleotide sequence: TGTGCCAGCAGCCAAAGCCCGGGGGCCTACGAGCAGTACTTC.

The chain uses TRBV6-1 and TRBJ2-3; 9 bases map to TRBD2. Germline V gene sequence: CDR1 MNHNS, CDR2 SASEGT. V was clipped by 2 bases and J by 5 bases; unmatched bases: 11. The CDR3 totals 17 residues. The chain's CDR3 is CASSEFIAGVYRDTQYF. The CDR3 DNA follows: TGTGCCAGCAGTGAATTTATAGCGGGAGTTTACCGAGATACGCAGTATTTT.

The chain uses TRBV30 and TRBJ1-6; D ambiguous. Germline CDR1 GTSNPN, CDR2 SVGIG (reference sequence). The CDR3 has 13 residues. Trimming pared 0 bases from V and 9 bases from J, leaving 9 bases between. CDR3 loop: CAWSVDIGSPLHF. DNA of the CDR3: TGTGCCTGGAGTGTTGACATTGGTTCACCCCTCCACTTT.

The chain carries TRBV18 and TRBJ2-1; 10 bases fit TRBD2. The CDR3 is made up of 13 amino acids. The junction had 3 bases not matched to a gene; V was cut back by 5 bases and J by 8 bases. Germline loops: CDR1 KGHSH, CDR2 LQKENI. CDR3 residues: CASSTSGKYEQFF. As DNA, the CDR3 is TGTGCCAGCTCAACTAGCGGGAAATATGAGCAGTTCTTC.

This chain joins TRBV4-2 and TRBJ2-1, with TRBD2 identical over 10 bases. Germline assignment: CDR1 LGHNA and CDR2 YNFKEQ. The length of the CDR3 is 19 residues. The V gene end was trimmed by 0 bases and the J gene end by 4 bases; junction bases not matched to a gene: 12. The CDR3 spells CASSQEGLAGVLAYNEQFF. CDR3 DNA sequence: TGTGCCAGCAGCCAAGAAGGGCTAGCGGGAGTTTTGGCGTACAATGAGCAGTTCTTC.

The chain carries TRBV6-6 and TRBJ1-1, with no clear D. This CDR3 is built from 13 residues. Germline V gives CDR1 MNHNY, CDR2 SVGAGI (reference sequence). Trimming left V 6 bases short and J 1 base short, with 9 bases between. The CDR3: CASSEVRNTEAFF. The CDR3 DNA is TGTGCCAGCAGCGAGGTGCGGAACACTGAAGCTTTCTTT.

In this sample, this clone turned up once. This rearrangement joins TRBV29-1 to TRBJ1-5, with D perhaps matching TRBD1 (5 bases). V lost 6 bases, J lost 5 bases, and 11 bases lay in between. From germline, CDR1 is SQVTM and CDR2 ANQGSEA. The CDR3 spans 12 residues. CDR3 residues: CSVGMGDQPQHF. CDR3 nucleotides: TGCAGCGTAGGAATGGGGGATCAGCCCCAGCATTTT.

The J gene is TRBJ2-7, the V gene TRBV4-1; no definite D call. Germline V gives CDR1 MGHRA, CDR2 YSYEKL. This CDR3 comprises 17 residues. V lost 0 bases to trimming and J lost 3 bases, with 18 bases between them. CDR3: CASSQESPAHQYYEQYF. The DNA for the CDR3 is TGCGCCAGCAGCCAAGAGAGTCCGGCACATCAATACTACGAGCAGTACTTC.

The rearrangement joins TRBV7-9 to TRBJ2-3; 8 bases agree with TRBD2. The CDR3 extends over 14 amino acids. Trimming at V came to 7 bases and at J to 5 bases, leaving 8 bases not matched to a gene. Germline V lookup: CDR1 SEHNR, CDR2 FQNEAQ (reference sequence). The DNA of the CDR3 is TGTGCCAGCACCCGGGGGGGCCTGGGAGATACGCAGTATTTT. As protein: CASTRGGLGDTQYF.

This chain joins TRBV6-5 and TRBJ2-7; either TRBD1 or TRBD2 may supply D (5 bases each). The CDR3 runs 15 residues. Germline V gene sequence: CDR1 MNHEY, CDR2 SVGAGI. With 2 bases removed from V and 2 bases from J, the gap between germline ends came to 13 bases. The CDR3 coding sequence is TGTGCCAGCAGTTACGCTTTTGAGGGGACCTACGAGCAGTACTTC. Amino acids: CASSYAFEGTYEQYF.

V is TRBV2 and J is TRBJ1-2, with a weak D call TRBD1 (6 bases). V lost 3 bases, J lost 7 bases, and 15 bases lay in between. The CDR3 totals 14 residues. Per germline, CDR1 SNHLY and CDR2 FYNNEI. The CDR3 spells CASSDVRSQGGYTF. The DNA for the CDR3 is TGTGCCAGCAGTGATGTTAGGTCACAGGGTGGCTACACCTTC.

The V call is TRBV4-2, the J call TRBJ2-7, with D hard to call. The CDR3 loop spans 15 amino acids. The V end was cut by 0 bases, the J end by 0 bases, with 9 bases between. Germline V lookup: CDR1 LGHNA, CDR2 YNFKEQ. The DNA of the CDR3 is TGTGCCAGCAGCCAAGATACCCCTTCCTCCTACGAGCAGTACTTC. Translation gives CASSQDTPSSYEQYF.

The genes are TRBV7-9 and TRBJ2-1; no firm D call. This CDR3 has 13 amino acids. V was shortened by 0 bases and J by 7 bases, with 7 bases between the two germline ends. Germline values: CDR1 SEHNR, CDR2 FQNEAQ (reference sequence). The DNA for the CDR3 is TGTGCCAGCAGCTTAGCGCTCGGGAATGAGCAGTTCTTC. Translation gives CASSLALGNEQFF.

In nucleotides, the CDR3 is TGCGCCAGCAGACCTAGCGGCTCCTACAATGAGCAGTTCTTC. Its protein is CASRPSGSYNEQFF. J is TRBJ2-1 and V is TRBV5-1; 7 bases fit TRBD2. The V and J ends lost 5 bases and 0 bases, in that order; junction bases with no gene match: 2. The CDR3 totals 14 residues. CDR1 is SGHRS, CDR2 YFSETQ, per germline.

The rearrangement links TRBV13 to TRBJ2-1, with 8 bases fitting TRBD2. There are 15 residues in the CDR3. The ends lost 9 bases at V and 2 bases at J; junction bases unmatched: 9. CDR1 PRHDT and CDR2 FYEKMQ come from the germline V gene (reference sequence). CDR3 nucleotide sequence: TGTGCCAGTAGACCGGGACTAGTGGCCTACAATGAGCAGTTCTTC. This codes for CASRPGLVAYNEQFF. Using reference TRBV13 and TRBJ2-1 for the parts outside the CDR3, the full variable domain is AAGVIQSPRHLIKEKRETATLKCYPIPRHDTVYWYQQGPGQDPQFLISFYEKMQSDKGSIPDRFSAQQFSDYHSELNMSSLELGDSALYFCASRPGLVAYNEQFFGPGTRLTVL.

The CDR3 bases are TGTGCCAGCAGCTCCGGTCGACAGAGTTCGTTCACCGGGGAGCTGTTTTTT. It encodes CASSSGRQSSFTGELFF. This chain links TRBV11-3 with TRBJ2-2, with D possibly being TRBD1 (5 bases). The V and J ends lost 4 bases and 4 bases respectively, with 19 bases between them. The CDR3 covers 17 residues. In germline, CDR1 is SGHNT, CDR2 YENEEA.

As regards this clone: A read error may account for a junction end that differs from germline. V and J are TRBV27 and TRBJ2-7, with 9 nucleotides matching TRBD2. This CDR3 is built from 11 residues. The germline gives CDR1 MNHEY, CDR2 SMNVEV (reference sequence). Here the CDR3 reads CASSSAGTSHF. The DNA for the CDR3 is TGTGCCAGCAGTTCTGCCGGGACTAGCCACTTC.

The V gene is TRBV6-5, the J gene TRBJ2-7; 7 nucleotides agree with TRBD1. J was trimmed by 1 base and V by 7 bases; bases with no gene match: 7. The CDR3 loop spans 14 amino acids. Germline V gene data show CDR1 as MNHEY and CDR2 as SVGAGI. CDR3 protein: CASTQKTGSYEQYF. CDR3 DNA sequence: TGTGCCAGCACTCAGAAGACAGGGTCCTACGAGCAGTACTTC.

V gene TRBV28 combines with J gene TRBJ2-2, with D possibly being TRBD1 or TRBD2 (5 bases each). This CDR3 region has 16 residues. Germline V gene data show CDR1 as MDHEN and CDR2 as SYDVKM. V was clipped by 8 bases and J by 4 bases, with 20 bases between them. This chain's CDR3 is CASLGERWEPTGELFF. CDR3 nucleotides: TGTGCCAGCCTGGGGGAGCGATGGGAACCCACCGGGGAGCTGTTTTTT.

The chain couples TRBV30 to TRBJ2-3, with D possibly matching TRBD1 (6 bases). The V gene lost 6 bases and the J gene lost 1 base, with 14 bases spanning the gap. Germline V CDR1 and CDR2: GTSNPN, SVGIG (reference sequence). This CDR3 has 14 residues. CDR3 DNA: TGTGCCTGCGAACTTTACAGGGGCACAGATACGCAGTATTTT. This sequence encodes CACELYRGTDTQYF. Based on the CDR3 plus reference TRBV30 and TRBJ2-3, the full variable domain is SQTIHQWPATLVQPVGSPLSLECTVEGTSNPNLYWYRQAAGRGLQLLFYSVGIGQISSEVPQNLSASRPQDRQFILSSKKLLLSDSGFYLCACELYRGTDTQYFGPGTRLTVL.

The V gene is TRBV20-1, the J gene TRBJ2-1, with D uncertain. Trimming removed 7 bases at V and 4 bases at J, with 8 bases between. The CDR3 has 11 amino acids. Germline V lookup: CDR1 DFQATT, CDR2 SNEGSKA (reference sequence). The CDR3 loop is CSDERYNEQFF. The CDR3 DNA is TGCAGTGATGAGAGATACAATGAGCAGTTCTTC.

V usage is TRBV18 and J usage is TRBJ2-3, with D maybe TRBD1 (6 bases). The length of the CDR3 is 15 residues. Trimming cost V 2 bases and J 2 bases, with 11 bases left between them. Per the germline V gene, CDR1 is KGHSH and CDR2 is LQKENI. The CDR3 sequence: CASSPRQEPTDTQYF. CDR3 nucleotides: TGTGCCAGCTCACCAAGACAGGAGCCCACAGATACGCAGTATTTT.

V gene TRBV19 combines with J gene TRBJ1-1, with a possible D match to TRBD1 (6 bases). This CDR3 is 12 amino acids long. Per germline, CDR1 LNHDA and CDR2 SQIVND (reference sequence). Trimming removed 7 bases from V and 11 bases from J, with 17 bases in between. The CDR3 region has the DNA TGTGCCAGTACCACAGGGAGGCTAGAGGCTTTCTTT. It yields the protein CASTTGRLEAFF.

This clone was counted a few times. The V call is TRBV30, the J call TRBJ1-4; the match to TRBD1 covers 8 bases. The J segment lost 8 bases and the V segment lost 0 bases, leaving 8 bases of the junction unmatched. CDR1 GTSNPN and CDR2 SVGIG come from the germline V gene (reference sequence). The CDR3 has 15 residues. The CDR3 reads CAWSVLGTGGEKLFF. The CDR3 DNA is TGTGCCTGGAGTGTACTAGGGACAGGAGGGGAAAAACTGTTTTTT.

V gene TRBV5-1 combines with J gene TRBJ2-1; D may be TRBD1 (5 bases). Germline V CDR1 and CDR2: SGHRS, YFSETQ. This CDR3 is 17 amino acids long. Trimming cost V 3 bases and J 0 bases, with 16 bases left between them. CDR3 region: CASSSSPGQGSYNEQFF. CDR3 coding DNA: TGCGCCAGCAGCTCGTCCCCCGGTCAGGGCTCCTACAATGAGCAGTTCTTC.

This chain uses TRBV5-1 with TRBJ2-7, with TRBD1 matching over 7 bases. V lost 2 bases, J lost 2 bases, and 10 bases stayed unmatched. CDR3 length equals 16 residues. Germline loops: CDR1 SGHRS, CDR2 YFSETQ. The CDR3 bases are TGCGCCAGCAGCTTATCCGGGACAGCGATCGCCTACGAGCAGTACTTC. Protein: CASSLSGTAIAYEQYF. Drawing the rest from reference TRBV5-1 and TRBJ2-7, the complete variable domain is KAGVTQTPRYLIKTRGQQVTLSCSPISGHRSVSWYQQTPGQGLQFLFEYFSETQRNKGNFPGRFSGRQFSNSRSEMNVSTLELGDSALYLCASSLSGTAIAYEQYFGPGTRLTVT.